The rows below give T cell receptor beta chains drawn from one sample of a study of CD8+CD57+ T cells in acquired aplastic anemia. TCRdb analysed the reads with MiXCR anew, one entry per CDR3 protein. The table shows 200,000 to 300,000 distinct CDR3 sequences, with around 82% occurring only once. Sequences were obtained from sorted CD4+, CD8+, or CD8+CD57+ T cells (not recorded which) from PBMCs. These receptors all come from a human donor with aplastic anemia. Each CDR3 is given with its conserved first and last residue.

V	J	CDR3
TRBV2	TRBJ2-7	CASSPGIGDTQYF
TRBV9	TRBJ1-1	CASRIEGKKHTEAFF
TRBV6-1	TRBJ1-2	CASIEQTYGYTF
TRBV2	TRBJ2-7	CASSGGSTYAQYF
TRBV4-1	TRBJ1-5	CASSGGTARNQPQHF
TRBV24-1	TRBJ1-2	CATSDGDGGYTF
TRBV9	TRBJ1-6	CASSLGTSGSYNALHF
TRBV9	.	CASSGERSNSEQYF
TRBV10-3	TRBJ2-3	CAISESADTQYF
TRBV7-8	TRBJ1-4	CASSPRGTAEKLFF
TRBV7-8	TRBJ2-7	CASSYAGGHYTQYF
TRBV2	.	CASSGTGTSANEQYF
TRBV20-1	TRBJ1-1	CSARDRGNTEAFF
TRBV7-8	TRBJ2-2	CASSSTARSNTGELFF
TRBV7-9	TRBJ2-1	CASSFERSGGHDEQFF
TRBV15	TRBJ2-5	CATSVLGGRTQYF
TRBV7-9	TRBJ1-2	CASSCQRSGDYDETF
TRBV19	TRBJ1-2	CASTLRGSYGYTF
TRBV7-9	TRBJ2-3	CASGDAGSDTQYF
TRBV7-3	TRBJ1-2	CASSIEQEEGYGYTF
TRBV5-6	TRBJ1-6	CASSLEGASYNSPLHF
TRBV6-1	TRBJ1-1	CASSERARNTEAFF
TRBV7-3	TRBJ1-6	CASSDSGIHEQFYF
TRBV7-2	TRBJ2-3	CASSLDSRDRGKLYF
TRBV20-1	TRBJ2-2	CSATLGDSRRLADTGELFF
TRBV7-3	TRBJ2-3	CARGDGGTTTKYF
TRBV9	TRBJ2-5	CASSVGGASGTASGAGAEQETQYF
TRBV28	TRBJ1-2	CASIHNYGYTF
TRBV7-2	TRBJ2-5	CASVPREGARETQYF
TRBV7-6	TRBJ2-1	CASTLQRGAGSDEQFF
TRBV7-2	TRBJ1-1	CASSLALTGNTDDFF
TRBV7-8	TRBJ2-3	CASGDGGTPNKYF
TRBV15	TRBJ2-1	CATSIARVENELFF
TRBV7-6	TRBJ1-1	CASSLGRTPSGANFF
TRBV15	TRBJ2-3	CATSREGTPTDTQYF
TRBV15	TRBJ1-1	CATSSSPLDNTEAFF
TRBV7-9	TRBJ2-3	CASSLQRGRGRHYF
TRBV9	TRBJ2-3	CASGDGTTETQYF
TRBV7-3	TRBJ2-3	CASSFEGGGDTQYF
TRBV15	TRBJ2-3	CAASSPNDKDTQYF
TRBV7-2	TRBJ2-5	CASSLGSSSGETQYF
TRBV5-1	TRBJ2-5	CASSWASEQETQYF
TRBV7-6	TRBJ2-6	CASSPDRLLSRANVLTF
TRBV10-1	TRBJ2-3	CASSDRIGVPPSTDTQYF
TRBV7-8	TRBJ2-3	CASSYGGSDAQYF
TRBV7-3	.	CASSVRSGSYEQYF
TRBV5-1	TRBJ2-1	CASSYYSIDTSDEQFF
TRBV19	TRBJ1-1	CASSIDITAYNEAFF
TRBV7-2	TRBJ2-7	CASSYVEGPYAQYF
TRBV7-9	TRBJ2-3	CASSVGLGQINTNF
TRBV9	TRBJ1-1	CASRDHTGAYTEAFF
TRBV7-3	TRBJ2-1	CASSSRDSRYNEQFF
TRBV7-8	TRBJ1-2	CASSGEGDPKAGYTF
TRBV20-1	TRBJ2-5	CSASGTSGNIQETQYF
TRBV2	TRBJ1-1	CASSDGPPHEAFF
TRBV5-1	TRBJ1-2	CASKLAGGADYGYTF
TRBV7-8	TRBJ2-3	CASGDEATDTPFF
TRBV5-8	TRBJ2-4	CASSPTSNIQYF
TRBV2	TRBJ2-1	CASSVARSSYNEQFF